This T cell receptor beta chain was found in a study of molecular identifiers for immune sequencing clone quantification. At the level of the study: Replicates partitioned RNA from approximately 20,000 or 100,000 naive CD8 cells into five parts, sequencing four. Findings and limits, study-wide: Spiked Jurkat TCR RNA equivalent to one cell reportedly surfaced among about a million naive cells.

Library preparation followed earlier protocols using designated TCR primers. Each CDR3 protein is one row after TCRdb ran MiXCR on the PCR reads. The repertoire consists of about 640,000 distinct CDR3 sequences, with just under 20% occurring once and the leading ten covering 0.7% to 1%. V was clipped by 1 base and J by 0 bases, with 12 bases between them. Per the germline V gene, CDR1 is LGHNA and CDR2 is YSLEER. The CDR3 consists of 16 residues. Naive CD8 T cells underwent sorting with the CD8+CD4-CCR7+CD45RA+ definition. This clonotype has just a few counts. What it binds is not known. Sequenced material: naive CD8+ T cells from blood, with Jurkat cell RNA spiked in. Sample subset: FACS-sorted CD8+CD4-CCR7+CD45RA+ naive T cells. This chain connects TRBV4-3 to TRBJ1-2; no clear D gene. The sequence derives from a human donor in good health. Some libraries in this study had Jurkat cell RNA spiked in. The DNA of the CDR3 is TGCGCCAGCAGCCAAGCGCTCCAAGGAGCTAACTATGGCTACACCTTC. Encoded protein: CASSQALQGANYGYTF.